Below are 7 T cell receptor beta chains sequenced from a single sample in a study of cytomegalovirus exposure and HLA in healthy donors. This PCR relied on a set of 60 Vbeta primers and 13 Jbeta primers. The method was immunoSEQ multiplex PCR; TCRdb's version includes in-frame clones alone and lacks a portion of them. The top ten hold around 4% of the sample, which has nearly 300,000 clones, 70% to 90% seen once. The sequencing sample was made of PBMCs. The source of these receptors is a man aged 35 to 55 in good health and CMV-seropositive.

The V gene is TRBV12-5, the J gene TRBJ2-2, with 7 bases lining up with TRBD2. Germline CDR1 LGHNT, CDR2 FRNRAP. Losses at the gene ends were 2 bases for V and 1 base for J; bases not matched to a gene: 4. The CDR3 sequence is 16 residues long. This chain's CDR3 is CASGLHRTRNTGELFF. Written as DNA, the CDR3 is TGTGCTAGTGGTTTGCATAGGACTAGGAACACCGGGGAGCTGTTTTTT. Drawing the rest from reference TRBV12-5 and TRBJ2-2, the complete variable domain is DARVTQTPRHKVTEMGQEVTMRCQPILGHNTVFWYRQTMMQGLELLAYFRNRAPLDDSGMPKDRFSAEMPDATLATLKIQPSEPRDSAVYFCASGLHRTRNTGELFFGEGSRLTVL.

This chain uses TRBV19 with TRBJ2-7; 9 bases are shared with TRBD1. V shed 5 bases, J shed 6 bases, and the junction held 8 bases outside the gene matches. Germline lookup yields CDR1 LNHDA and CDR2 SQIVND (reference sequence). This CDR3 spans 14 amino acids. The CDR3 DNA reads TGTGCCAGTAGTTCCGGGGACAGGGTAAGCGAGCAGTACTTC. It encodes CASSSGDRVSEQYF. The whole variable domain, filled in from reference TRBV19 and TRBJ2-7, reads DGGITQSPKYLFRKEGQNVTLSCEQNLNHDAMYWYRQDPGQGLRLIYYSQIVNDFQKGDIAEGYSVSREKKESFPLTVTSAQKNPTAFYLCASSSGDRVSEQYFGPGTRLTVT.

The chain employs TRBV19 and TRBJ1-1; TRBD1 matches at 9 bases. Germline CDR1 reads LNHDA; CDR2 reads SQIVND (reference sequence). The CDR3 is 15 amino acids. V was clipped by 6 bases and J by 3 bases; unmatched bases: 8. CDR3 in DNA: TGTGCCAGTAGCGTAATCGGACAGGGGTACACTGAAGCTTTCTTT. It translates to CASSVIGQGYTEAFF.

The chain has TRBV27 and TRBJ2-1; TRBD2 might be the D (6 bases). V dropped 5 bases and J dropped 6 bases, with 11 bases sitting between them. In germline, CDR1 is MNHEY, CDR2 SMNVEV (reference sequence). The CDR3 contains 13 residues. The CDR3 coding sequence is TGTGCCAGCAGTGGATTCGGGGGCAATGAGCAGTTCTTC. Translated: CASSGFGGNEQFF.

V is TRBV5-1 and J is TRBJ2-7; 9 nucleotides match TRBD1. Germline CDR1 and CDR2: SGHRS and YFSETQ. With 6 bases clipped from V and 6 bases from J, the junction kept 4 bases outside the gene matches. CDR3 length: 12 residues. The CDR3 coding sequence is TGCGCCAGCAACAGGGGACAGGGCGAGCAGTACTTC. This sequence encodes CASNRGQGEQYF.

The rearrangement uses TRBV5-1 and TRBJ1-4; D gene uncertain. The CDR3 loop spans 16 amino acids. V lost 0 bases to trimming and J lost 8 bases, with 17 bases between them. CDR1 is SGHRS, CDR2 YFSETQ, per germline. CDR3 nucleotide sequence: TGCGCCAGCAGCTTGGTGTACCGAGGGAGTCGAGAAAAACTGTTTTTT. Its translation is CASSLVYRGSREKLFF.

This chain uses TRBV7-6 with TRBJ2-7; D is possibly TRBD2 (5 bases). The CDR3 consists of 13 residues. CDR1 and CDR2 from the germline V gene are SGHVS and FNYEAQ. Trimming pared 6 bases from V and 2 bases from J, leaving 11 bases between. The CDR3 sequence is CASSYAGTYEQYF. DNA for the CDR3: TGTGCCAGCAGTTACGCGGGCACCTACGAGCAGTACTTC.